A selection of T cell receptor beta chains follows, all from one sample in a study of CD8 T cells in ankylosing spondylitis. TCRdb passed the 5' RACE reads through MiXCR, listing each CDR3 protein once. The sample consists of 190,000 or so distinct CDR3 sequences, 9.5% to 15% of them appearing once. The source material was blood, either unsorted or a sorted T cell fraction (not recorded which). The receptors shown here come from a male donor with ankylosing spondylitis or in good health (not recorded which). Each CDR3 is given with its conserved first and last residue. The order of the fields is V gene, D gene, J gene, clone size, CDR3 DNA, CDR3 protein. The D gene is left open where the match is weak. The listing skips clone size in some rows; elsewhere it reads once, few, many or a size class.

v_call: TRBV13
d_call: TRBD1
j_call: TRBJ2-4
clone_size: .
cdr3_nt: TGTGCCAGCAGACTCAGACAGGGCCAGGCCAAAAACATTCAGTACTTC
cdr3_aa: CASRLRQGQAKNIQYF

v_call: TRBV3-1
d_call: .
j_call: TRBJ2-3
clone_size: few
cdr3_nt: TGTGCCAGCAGCCCCGTGATGGGGTCATATACGCAGTATTTT
cdr3_aa: CASSPVMGSYTQYF

v_call: TRBV5-6
d_call: .
j_call: TRBJ2-1
clone_size: .
cdr3_nt: TGTGCCAGCAGCGGGTCTGTAGCTGAGCAGTTCTTC
cdr3_aa: CASSGSVAEQFF

v_call: TRBV10-3
d_call: .
j_call: TRBJ2-7
clone_size: many
cdr3_nt: TGTGCCATCAGTGAGTCAACTAGCCTCCAGGGCTACGAGCAGTACTTC
cdr3_aa: CAISESTSLQGYEQYF

v_call: TRBV27
d_call: TRBD1
j_call: TRBJ2-5
clone_size: .
cdr3_nt: TGTGCCAGCAGTTATACAGGGGGTGAGGAGACCCAGTACTTC
cdr3_aa: CASSYTGGEETQYF

v_call: TRBV4-2
d_call: .
j_call: TRBJ1-1
clone_size: .
cdr3_nt: TGTGCCAGCAGCCAAGTAGGGGGTAGCGCTGAAGCTTTCTTT
cdr3_aa: CASSQVGGSAEAFF

v_call: TRBV7-2
d_call: TRBD2
j_call: TRBJ2-3
clone_size: .
cdr3_nt: TGTGCCAGCAGCCCCGGACTAGCGGAACCCACAGATACGCAGTATTTT
cdr3_aa: CASSPGLAEPTDTQYF

v_call: TRBV7-2
d_call: .
j_call: TRBJ2-4
clone_size: .
cdr3_nt: TGTGCCAGCAGCTTAGGGCCATATCTAGCCAAAAACATTCAGTACTTC
cdr3_aa: CASSLGPYLAKNIQYF

v_call: TRBV20-1
d_call: TRBD2
j_call: TRBJ2-1
clone_size: few
cdr3_nt: TGCAGTGCTAGAAAGGTAGCGGGGGCTTACAATGAGCAGTTCTTC
cdr3_aa: CSARKVAGAYNEQFF

v_call: TRBV7-6
d_call: TRBD1
j_call: TRBJ2-1
clone_size: .
cdr3_nt: TGTGCCAGCAGAGAAAGGACAGGATCCTACAATGAGCAGTTCTTC
cdr3_aa: CASRERTGSYNEQFF

v_call: TRBV5-1
d_call: .
j_call: TRBJ2-4
clone_size: few
cdr3_nt: TGCGCCAGCAGCTACTATGAGGGCATTCAGTACTTC
cdr3_aa: CASSYYEGIQYF

v_call: TRBV6-1
d_call: .
j_call: TRBJ1-5
clone_size: .
cdr3_nt: TGTGCCATCAGTGAAGGCCTCACAGGGAACCCTTATCAGCCCCAGCATTTT
cdr3_aa: CAISEGLTGNPYQPQHF

v_call: TRBV4-1
d_call: TRBD2
j_call: TRBJ2-7
clone_size: few
cdr3_nt: TGCGCCAGCAGCGTAGCTAGCGGGGGCTACTACGAGCAGTACTTC
cdr3_aa: CASSVASGGYYEQYF

v_call: TRBV6-1
d_call: .
j_call: TRBJ2-3
clone_size: .
cdr3_nt: TGTGCCAGCATAGCGCAAACAGATACGCAGTATTTT
cdr3_aa: CASIAQTDTQYF

v_call: TRBV25-1
d_call: .
j_call: TRBJ2-7
clone_size: .
cdr3_nt: TGTGCCAGCAGTGATTTTCACGAGCAGTACTTC
cdr3_aa: CASSDFHEQYF

v_call: TRBV5-6
d_call: TRBD1
j_call: TRBJ2-1
clone_size: .
cdr3_nt: TGTGCCAGCAGATACCAGGGGGTGTCTTGGAGTGAGCAGTTCTTC
cdr3_aa: CASRYQGVSWSEQFF

v_call: TRBV7-9
d_call: TRBD2
j_call: TRBJ2-1
clone_size: few
cdr3_nt: TGTGCCATCTACTTTCGTGCGGGAGGGCCGTATGAGCAGTTCTTC
cdr3_aa: CAIYFRAGGPYEQFF

v_call: TRBV25-1
d_call: TRBD1
j_call: TRBJ2-3
clone_size: few
cdr3_nt: TGTGCCAGCAGTGAGACTACAGGGGGCCCCACAGATACGCAGTATTTT
cdr3_aa: CASSETTGGPTDTQYF

v_call: TRBV11-3
d_call: TRBD2
j_call: TRBJ2-1
clone_size: .
cdr3_nt: TGTGCCAGCAGCTTAGGCCCCCCAGCGGGGGACAATGAGCAGTTCTTC
cdr3_aa: CASSLGPPAGDNEQFF

v_call: TRBV5-4
d_call: TRBD1
j_call: TRBJ2-3
clone_size: .
cdr3_nt: TGTGCCAGCAATCCGGGACAGGCCACAGATACGCAGTATTTT
cdr3_aa: CASNPGQATDTQYF

v_call: TRBV5-1
d_call: .
j_call: TRBJ1-1
clone_size: many
cdr3_nt: TGCGCCAGCCACGAACCGGGGGTGACCAACACTGAAGCTTTCTTT
cdr3_aa: CASHEPGVTNTEAFF

v_call: TRBV7-2
d_call: TRBD2
j_call: TRBJ2-3
clone_size: .
cdr3_nt: TGTGCCAGCAGCCCCCCCCGAGCGGGGGGCACAGATACGCAGTATTTT
cdr3_aa: CASSPPRAGGTDTQYF

v_call: TRBV20-1
d_call: .
j_call: TRBJ1-1
clone_size: many
cdr3_nt: TGCAGTGTGAGACAGTCCATGAACACTGAAGCTTTCTTT
cdr3_aa: CSVRQSMNTEAFF

v_call: TRBV29-1
d_call: .
j_call: TRBJ2-7
clone_size: many
cdr3_nt: TGCAGCGTTGAAGTGCTGGCCTACGAGCAGTACTTC
cdr3_aa: CSVEVLAYEQYF